The 28 T cell receptor beta chains listed next were all sequenced from one sample in a study of blood T cell repertoires in COVID-19. Measured with immunoSEQ multiplex PCR; TCRdb has only the in-frame clones, and not every one. Among around 110,000 clones, 90% were seen once, and the ten largest hold approximately 1.7%. The source material was peripheral blood. These receptors all stem from a human donor with active COVID-19. The donor label of this sample is uncertain.

The chain joins TRBV7-2 to TRBJ2-3; D possibly corresponds to TRBD1 (8 bases). The germline V gene encodes CDR1 SGHTA and CDR2 FQGNSA. This CDR3 has 15 residues. V lost 5 bases and J 5 bases, leaving 17 bases between the germline ends. Written as DNA, the CDR3 is TGTGCCAGCAGCAACCCGAACAGGGGGGGAGATACGCAGTATTTT. Protein product: CASSNPNRGGDTQYF.

The V gene is TRBV7-2, the J gene TRBJ2-7, with D possibly matching TRBD2 (7 bases). Germline V gives CDR1 SGHTA, CDR2 FQGNSA. Trimming removed 0 bases from V and 2 bases from J, with 8 bases in between. This CDR3 region has 14 residues. CDR3 in amino acids: CASSLAGGAYEQYF. The CDR3 DNA sequence: TGTGCCAGCAGCTTAGCAGGGGGGGCCTACGAGCAGTACTTC.

The CDR3 loop reads CASSAGLAGQETQYF. CDR3 DNA sequence: TGTGCCAGCAGCGCGGGACTAGCGGGACAAGAGACCCAGTACTTC. The chain combines TRBV11-3 with TRBJ2-5, with TRBD2 matching 13 bases. Germline V gene data show CDR1 as SGHNT and CDR2 as YENEEA. V trimming: 5 bases; J trimming: 2 bases; junction bases outside the gene matches: 2. This CDR3 comprises 15 residues.

The chain is built from TRBV6-4 and TRBJ2-7; 8 nucleotides match TRBD2. The ends lost 2 bases at V and 1 base at J; junction bases unmatched: 7. Germline CDR1 reads MRHNA; CDR2 reads SNTAGT. The CDR3 extends over 16 amino acids. CDR3 residues: CASSDGGSSGSYEQYF. CDR3 nucleotides: TGTGCCAGCAGTGACGGTGGGTCTAGCGGGTCCTACGAGCAGTACTTC.

The V call is TRBV5-6, the J call TRBJ2-7; D is uncertain. The V and J ends lost 3 bases and 5 bases respectively, with 18 bases between them. Germline lookup yields CDR1 SGHDT and CDR2 YYEEEE. This CDR3 spans 15 amino acids. Here the CDR3 DNA reads TGTGCCAGCAGCTCTACCGGGTTAACAACGAACGAGCAGTACTTC. Protein sequence: CASSSTGLTTNEQYF.

V usage is TRBV7-9 and J usage is TRBJ2-7; D perhaps matches TRBD2 (5 bases). The germline V gene encodes CDR1 SEHNR and CDR2 FQNEAQ (reference sequence). Trimming cost V 4 bases and J 3 bases, with 19 bases left between them. The CDR3 totals 16 residues. The CDR3 spells CASSSLGNIKGYEQYF. The CDR3 DNA sequence: TGTGCCAGCAGCTCACTAGGGAACATTAAAGGCTACGAGCAGTACTTC.

This sequence joins TRBV18 and TRBJ1-3, with 8 bases that match TRBD1. After removal of 6 bases from V and 1 base from J, the junction contained 11 bases not matched to a gene. CDR1 and CDR2 from the germline V gene are KGHSH and LQKENI. The CDR3 totals 17 residues. CDR3 sequence: CASSPGGRTGSGNTIYF. CDR3 sequence (DNA): TGTGCCAGCTCCCCAGGGGGACGGACAGGGTCTGGAAACACCATATATTTT.

This rearrangement joins TRBV5-1 to TRBJ1-2, with D possibly TRBD1 on 6 matching bases. Germline V gene lookup returns CDR1 SGHRS and CDR2 YFSETQ. The CDR3 is 14 amino acids. Trimming removed 0 bases at V and 6 bases at J, with 12 bases between. CDR3 sequence (DNA): TGCGCCAGCAGCTTGGTCGGGGGGGCCAATGGCTACACCTTC. Amino acid sequence: CASSLVGGANGYTF.

V and J are TRBV3-1 (or the pseudogene TRBV3-2) and TRBJ1-2; D unclear. The CDR3 is 14 residues long. Germline V lookup: CDR1 LGHDT, CDR2 YNNKEL (reference sequence). V dropped 5 bases and J dropped 4 bases, with 14 bases sitting between them. CDR3 amino acids: CASSDNIRIYGYTF. Written as DNA, the CDR3 is TGTGCCAGCAGCGACAACATCCGGATCTATGGCTACACCTTC.

The chain couples TRBV19 to TRBJ1-1; the match to TRBD1 covers 7 bases. This CDR3 is built from 15 residues. Trimming cost V 6 bases and J 1 base; bases outside gene matches: 8. The germline V gene encodes CDR1 LNHDA and CDR2 SQIVND (reference sequence). The CDR3 nucleotides read TGTGCCAGTAGCTGGGCAGGGGGTAGGAACACTGAAGCTTTCTTT. Encoded protein: CASSWAGGRNTEAFF. The whole variable domain, filled in from reference TRBV19 and TRBJ1-1, reads DGGITQSPKYLFRKEGQNVTLSCEQNLNHDAMYWYRQDPGQGLRLIYYSQIVNDFQKGDIAEGYSVSREKKESFPLTVTSAQKNPTAFYLCASSWAGGRNTEAFFGQGTRLTVV.

This clone was counted a single time. The chain uses TRBV28 and TRBJ1-5, with TRBD1 as a possible D gene (5 bases). The V end was cut by 5 bases, the J end by 7 bases, with 21 bases between. The CDR3 has 16 amino acids. CDR1 and CDR2 (germline): MDHEN, SYDVKM. The DNA for the CDR3 is TGTGCCAGCAGTCCCATCCTAGGGGTTATGAGGCAGCCCCAGCATTTT. It translates to CASSPILGVMRQPQHF.

The chain joins TRBV7-2 to TRBJ2-7, with a tentative D call TRBD2 (5 bases). Trimming took 0 bases from V and 6 from J, leaving 9 bases between them. Per the germline V gene, CDR1 is SGHTA and CDR2 is FQGNSA. The CDR3 covers 13 residues. CDR3 in DNA: TGTGCCAGCAGCTTAGCAGGAGGAGGCGAGCAGTACTTC. Amino acid sequence: CASSLAGGGEQYF.

The chain employs TRBV19 and TRBJ2-3, with D possibly matching TRBD2 (6 bases). V was clipped by 3 bases and J by 2 bases, with 12 bases between them. The CDR3 loop spans 15 amino acids. From germline, CDR1 is LNHDA and CDR2 SQIVND (reference sequence). CDR3 bases: TGTGCCAGTAGTATGAGCGGGTGGGACACAGATACGCAGTATTTT. Translation gives CASSMSGWDTDTQYF.

The V and J genes are TRBV14 and TRBJ1-6, with 8 positions matching TRBD1. The V gene end was trimmed by 3 bases and the J gene end by 9 bases; junction bases not matched to a gene: 4. Germline CDR1 SGHDN, CDR2 FVKESK. The length of the CDR3 is 14 residues. The CDR3 DNA follows: TGTGCCAGCAGCCACAGGGGGCTTGTTTCACCCCTCCACTTT. Its protein product is CASSHRGLVSPLHF. Drawing the rest from reference TRBV14 and TRBJ1-6, the complete variable domain is EAGVTQFPSHSVIEKGQTVTLRCDPISGHDNLYWYRRVMGKEIKFLLHFVKESKQDESGMPNNRFLAERTGGTYSTLKVQPAELEDSGVYFCASSHRGLVSPLHFGNGTRLTVT.

The gene calls are TRBV7-3 and TRBJ2-6; 8 positions match TRBD2. V dropped 4 bases and J dropped 5; count of bases not matched to a gene: 16. Germline assignment: CDR1 SGHTA and CDR2 FQGTGA. The CDR3 runs 19 residues. The CDR3 sequence is CASSYQVGLGPSWANVLTF. The CDR3 DNA reads as TGTGCCAGCAGCTACCAGGTGGGACTAGGCCCCAGTTGGGCCAACGTCCTGACTTTC.

The V call is TRBV20-1, the J call TRBJ2-7; the D is unclear. CDR3 size: 11 residues. V was clipped by 6 bases and J by 0 bases, with 6 bases between them. Germline lookup yields CDR1 DFQATT and CDR2 SNEGSKA (reference sequence). The CDR3 sequence: CSATYSYEQYF. CDR3 DNA sequence: TGCAGTGCAACCTACTCCTACGAGCAGTACTTC.

The chain joins TRBV6-5 to TRBJ2-3; 9 nucleotides agree with TRBD2. Germline CDR1 is MNHEY and CDR2 is SVGAGI. The CDR3 is 15 amino acids. V lost 6 bases to trimming and J lost 4 bases; unmatched junction nucleotides: 8. The CDR3 sequence: CASRGVGLAADTQYF. In DNA, the CDR3 is TGTGCCAGCAGGGGAGTGGGACTAGCCGCAGATACGCAGTATTTT.

In nucleotides, the CDR3 is TGTGCCAGCAGCAGTGAGGGATGGCCGGAGAACACTGAAGCTTTCTTT. Its translation: CASSSEGWPENTEAFF. This chain connects TRBV21-1 to TRBJ1-1. TRBV21-1 is given as a pseudogene. The CDR3 sequence is 16 residues long.

On this clone: The same CDR3 arises from other DNA sequences in this sample as well. J is TRBJ1-1 and V is TRBV6-5, with D possibly being TRBD1 (6 bases). Germline CDR1 is MNHEY and CDR2 is SVGAGI. There are 13 residues in the CDR3. V lost 0 bases to trimming and J lost 5 bases, with 7 bases between them. DNA for the CDR3: TGTGCCAGCAGTTACTCCACAGGGACTGAAGCTTTCTTT. This codes for CASSYSTGTEAFF.

The V and J genes are TRBV5-1 and TRBJ1-2; unclear D gene. This CDR3 contains 15 residues. The germline CDR1 and CDR2 sequences are SGHRS and YFSETQ. Trimming left V 0 bases short and J 4 bases short, with 13 bases between. CDR3 protein: CASSLVEGNPYGYTF. CDR3 sequence (DNA): TGCGCCAGCAGCTTGGTGGAGGGCAACCCCTATGGCTACACCTTC. Supplemented by reference TRBV5-1 and TRBJ1-2, the full variable domain reads KAGVTQTPRYLIKTRGQQVTLSCSPISGHRSVSWYQQTPGQGLQFLFEYFSETQRNKGNFPGRFSGRQFSNSRSEMNVSTLELGDSALYLCASSLVEGNPYGYTFGSGTRLTVV.

This clone was observed a few times. V is TRBV7-9 and J is TRBJ1-5; no firm D call. This CDR3 region has 14 residues. The germline V and J ends were trimmed by 2 bases and 3 bases, with 8 bases remaining between them. In germline, CDR1 is SEHNR, CDR2 FQNEAQ (reference sequence). Here the CDR3 DNA reads TGTGCCAGCAGCTTACAGGCCCCCAATCAGCCCCAGCATTTT. Residues: CASSLQAPNQPQHF.

This clone appeared a single time. CDR3 in DNA: TGTGCCAGCAGTTCAGCGGGAAGCACCGGGGAGCTGTTTTTT. Translation gives CASSSAGSTGELFF. The rearrangement joins TRBV28 to TRBJ2-2; 7 nucleotides agree with TRBD2. V shed 4 bases and J 4 bases; nucleotides not matched to a gene: 3. In germline, CDR1 is MDHEN, CDR2 SYDVKM. This CDR3 is built from 14 residues.

Turning to this clone: The same CDR3 also results from other DNA sequences found in this sample. The V and J genes are TRBV9 and TRBJ1-4, with D possibly being TRBD1 (5 bases). Germline lookup yields CDR1 SGDLS and CDR2 YYNGEE. CDR3 length: 15 amino acids. V shed 2 bases and J shed 5 bases, with 13 bases lying between them. CDR3 region: CASSVAGTANEKLFF. The CDR3 DNA follows: TGTGCCAGCAGCGTGGCCGGGACTGCAAATGAAAAACTGTTTTTT.

This sequence joins TRBV4-1 and TRBJ2-1, with 9 bases that match TRBD1. Germline CDR1 is MGHRA and CDR2 is YSYEKL. This CDR3 is 16 amino acids long. V lost 3 bases and J lost 9; bases outside the gene matches: 12. The CDR3 loop is CASSQRTGDIGGEQFF. DNA for the CDR3: TGCGCCAGCAGCCAGCGGACAGGGGACATCGGCGGTGAGCAGTTCTTC.

The chain carries TRBV2 and TRBJ2-7, with TRBD1 matching 9 bases. CDR1 SNHLY and CDR2 FYNNEI come from the germline V gene. This CDR3 region has 14 residues. V shed 6 bases and J 0 bases; nucleotides not matched to a gene: 3. The CDR3 DNA sequence: TGTGCCAGCAGGAGGGGACAGGGCTCCTACGAGCAGTACTTC. It yields the protein CASRRGQGSYEQYF. The full variable domain, rest sourced from reference TRBV2 and TRBJ2-7, is EPEVTQTPSHQVTQMGQEVILRCVPISNHLYFYWYRQILGQKVEFLVSFYNNEISEKSEIFDDQFSVERPDGSNFTLKIRSTKLEDSAMYFCASRRGQGSYEQYFGPGTRLTVT.

The chain couples TRBV2 to TRBJ2-7, with 14 bases fitting TRBD2. The junction had 13 bases not matched to a gene; V was cut back by 7 bases and J by 2 bases. Germline V CDR1 and CDR2: SNHLY, FYNNEI. CDR3 length: 18 amino acids. CDR3 sequence reads: CASTPGLAGVIMTYEQYF. CDR3 nucleotide sequence: TGTGCCAGCACTCCGGGACTAGCGGGGGTGATAATGACCTACGAGCAGTACTTC.

This clone was found once. The V call is TRBV11-3, the J call TRBJ2-2; tentatively, D is TRBD1 (6 bases). The V end lost 5 bases, the J end lost 0 bases, and 10 bases lay between the germline ends. Germline V gene sequence: CDR1 SGHNT, CDR2 YENEEA. The CDR3 has 15 amino acids. The CDR3 DNA sequence: TGTGCCAGCAGCCGTAGGACAGCGAACACCGGGGAGCTGTTTTTT. This translates into CASSRRTANTGELFF.

The chain uses TRBV19 and TRBJ1-1; D is ambiguous. The CDR3 covers 13 residues. Between the trimmed V and J ends, which lost 7 bases and 4 bases, there was a span of 13 bases. Germline assignment: CDR1 LNHDA and CDR2 SQIVND (reference sequence). The CDR3 bases are TGTGCCAGTAATCCACTCAGCGGCACTGAAGCTTTCTTT. This codes for CASNPLSGTEAFF.